The 5 T cell receptor beta chains below come from one sample, sequenced in a study of T cell clonality in common variable immunodeficiency. Repertoires were generated with immunoSEQ multiplex PCR, while TCRdb's copy carries only in-frame clones and drops some. The profile covers some 38,000 clones, none occurring a single time. The sequencing sample was made of peripheral blood mononuclear cells. Receptors were obtained from a person aged 18-69 years in good health.

Ten or more counts support this clone. The read gets to within 3 residues of the CDR3 end, and the germline J gene fills in the rest. The chain uses TRBV30 and TRBJ2-1; unclear D gene. V gave up 3 bases and J gave up 8 bases, with 11 bases separating them. Germline-derived CDR1 and CDR2 are GTSNPN and SVGIG (reference sequence). The CDR3 extends over 12 amino acids. This CDR3 reads CAWRISFDEQFF. CDR3 DNA (partial): TGTGCCTGGAGAATTAGCTTCGATGAG.

Many counts were recorded for this clone. The CDR3 end lies 3 residues beyond the end of the read and is filled in from the germline J gene. This chain uses TRBV19 with TRBJ1-5; no firm D call. CDR3 length equals 14 residues. Trimming removed 3 bases at V and 7 bases at J, with 13 bases between. Germline CDR1 reads LNHDA; CDR2 reads SQIVND (reference sequence). The sequenced part of the CDR3 DNA is TGTGCCAGTAGTATTATCGAGTTCGGGCAGCCC. This sequence encodes CASSIIEFGQP. The whole CDR3 protein is CASSIIEFGQPQHF.

The table lists this clone with a few counts. The sequenced fragment ends 3 residues before the CDR3 boundary, so the rest is inferred from the germline J gene. The chain uses TRBV19 and TRBJ2-3; possibly TRBD1 for D (6 bases). The germline V gene encodes CDR1 LNHDA and CDR2 SQIVND (reference sequence). The length of the CDR3 is 13 residues. The CDR3 spells CASSAGGNQPQYF. The sequenced CDR3 bases are TGTGCCAGTAGTGCTGGGGGCAATCAGCCG.

In this sample, this clone turned up many times. The read gets to within 3 residues of the CDR3 end, and the germline J gene fills in the rest. The V and J genes are TRBV18 and TRBJ1-4; D unclear. Trimming cost V 2 bases and J 5 bases, with 15 bases left between them. The CDR3 loop spans 16 amino acids. Looked up from germline, CDR1 is KGHSH and CDR2 is LQKENI. The CDR3 DNA, read in part, is TGTGCCAGCTCACCAAATGGCTCGCCCGCCAATGAAAAA. Encoded protein: CASSPNGSPANEK. The full CDR3 reads CASSPNGSPANEKLFF.

This clone has at least ten counts. The read gets to within 3 residues of the CDR3 end, and the germline J gene fills in the rest. The chain employs TRBV19 and TRBJ1-5; D is unresolved. Germline V gives CDR1 LNHDA, CDR2 SQIVND (reference sequence). The CDR3 is made up of 16 amino acids. Trimming cost V 4 bases and J 3 bases, with 16 bases left between them. CDR3 bases read: TGTGCCAGTAGTACTCCGAGAGGGCAGTTCAATCAGCCC. This encodes CASSTPRGQFNQP. The full-length CDR3 reads as CASSTPRGQFNQPQHF. The variable domain in full, with the rest retrieved from reference TRBV19 and TRBJ1-5, is DGGITQSPKYLFRKEGQNVTLSCEQNLNHDAMYWYRQDPGQGLRLIYYSQIVNDFQKGDIAEGYSVSREKKESFPLTVTSAQKNPTAFYLCASSTPRGQFNQPQHFGDGTRLSIL.